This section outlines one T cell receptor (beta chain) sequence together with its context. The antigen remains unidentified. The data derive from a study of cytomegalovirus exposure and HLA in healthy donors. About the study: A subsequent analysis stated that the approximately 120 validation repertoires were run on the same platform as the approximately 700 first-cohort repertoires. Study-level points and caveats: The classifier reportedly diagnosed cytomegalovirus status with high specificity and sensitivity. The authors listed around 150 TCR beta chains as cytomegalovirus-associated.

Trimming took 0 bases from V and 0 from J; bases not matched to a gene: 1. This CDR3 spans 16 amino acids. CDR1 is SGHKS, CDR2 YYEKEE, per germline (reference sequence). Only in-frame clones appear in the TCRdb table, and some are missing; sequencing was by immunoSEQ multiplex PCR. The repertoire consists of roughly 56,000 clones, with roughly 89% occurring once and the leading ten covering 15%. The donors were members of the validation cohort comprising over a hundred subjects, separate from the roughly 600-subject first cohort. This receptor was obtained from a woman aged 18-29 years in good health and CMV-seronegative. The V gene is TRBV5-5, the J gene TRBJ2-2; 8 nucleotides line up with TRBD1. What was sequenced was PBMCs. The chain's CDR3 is CASSLAGGANTGELFF. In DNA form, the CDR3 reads TGTGCCAGCAGCTTGGCAGGGGGCGCGAACACCGGGGAGCTGTTTTTT.